Presented here are 24 T cell receptor beta chains from one specimen sequenced in a study of T cells after posttransplantation cyclophosphamide. Cyclophosphamide on days +3 and +4 followed busulfan-fludarabine conditioning and a marrow graft. Clones were sequenced by immunoSEQ multiplex PCR, and TCRdb holds only the in-frame ones, with some missing. The sample shows some 34,000 clones, roughly 73% of them seen only once. This material consisted of CD4+ T cells sorted from blood, taken just over 1,900 days after a stem cell transplant with posttransplant cyclophosphamide. The receptors were gathered from a female patient in her thirties or forties who received an allogeneic stem cell transplant from a related donor, was CMV-positive, and had no GVHD. These T cells may partly come from the graft donor.

The chain couples TRBV10-3 to TRBJ2-3; 9 bases align to TRBD1. CDR3 length: 14 amino acids. V gave up 11 bases and J gave up 4 bases; unmatched junction bases: 10. Germline V gene data show CDR1 as ENHRY and CDR2 as SYGVKD. The CDR3 is CAVSQGAVPDTQYF. DNA for the CDR3: TGTGCCGTATCACAGGGGGCTGTGCCAGATACGCAGTATTTT.

The chain recombines TRBV9 with TRBJ1-2; 7 bases fit TRBD1. CDR3 length: 15 amino acids. Trimming took 4 bases from V and 5 from J; bases not matched to a gene: 11. The V gene's germline CDR1 is SGDLS and CDR2 YYNGEE. The CDR3 DNA reads as TGTGCCAGCAGCCTCAGAGCCGGGACAGCATATGGCTACACCTTC. Translating it yields CASSLRAGTAYGYTF.

The J gene is TRBJ2-2, the V gene TRBV4-1; 8 bases agree with TRBD2. V lost 4 bases to trimming and J lost 2 bases; unmatched junction nucleotides: 18. This CDR3 region has 20 residues. Germline values: CDR1 MGHRA, CDR2 YSYEKL. The CDR3 protein is CASSPPGGWGRGYNTGELFF. The CDR3 bases are TGCGCCAGCAGCCCACCGGGGGGGTGGGGCAGGGGCTACAACACCGGGGAGCTGTTTTTT.

The gene calls are TRBV27 and TRBJ2-7, with a tentative D call TRBD2 (6 bases). Germline values: CDR1 MNHEY, CDR2 SMNVEV (reference sequence). The CDR3 length is 13 residues. Trimming stripped 7 bases from V and 3 bases from J, with 13 bases between. Here the CDR3 reads CASNPSGDYEQYF. In DNA form, the CDR3 reads TGTGCCAGCAACCCCTCGGGAGACTACGAGCAGTACTTC.

This clone was counted a single time. The rearrangement uses TRBV5-4 and TRBJ2-3; D unclear. Trimming stripped 5 bases from V and 1 base from J, with 11 bases between. CDR1 is SGHNT, CDR2 YYREEE, per germline (reference sequence). CDR3 size: 14 residues. The CDR3 DNA sequence: TGTGCCAGCAGGAACCCACGAGGCACAGATACGCAGTATTTT. Protein sequence: CASRNPRGTDTQYF.

This clone has just a few counts. V is TRBV2 and J is TRBJ1-5; weak D call: TRBD1 (6 bases). The V end lost 2 bases, the J end lost 3 bases, and 8 bases lay between the germline ends. The germline V gene encodes CDR1 SNHLY and CDR2 FYNNEI. This CDR3 is built from 14 residues. The CDR3 protein is CASSETGFNQPQHF. CDR3 nucleotides: TGTGCCAGCAGTGAAACAGGGTTCAATCAGCCCCAGCATTTT.

This chain uses TRBV5-1 with TRBJ2-2, with D tentatively TRBD2 (7 bases). The V gene's germline CDR1 is SGHRS and CDR2 YFSETQ. This CDR3 region has 16 residues. The V gene lost 1 base and the J gene lost 2 bases, with 12 bases spanning the gap. CDR3 residues: CASSLITGGNTGELFF. The CDR3, as DNA: TGCGCCAGCAGCTTGATCACGGGGGGCAACACCGGGGAGCTGTTTTTT.

The chain uses TRBV28 and TRBJ1-6, with a weak D call TRBD1 (6 bases). The CDR3 contains 15 residues. The ends were cut back, 7 bases at V and 5 bases at J, with 15 bases in the middle. Germline V CDR1 and CDR2: MDHEN, SYDVKM. CDR3: CASKTQGWDNSPLHF. The CDR3 DNA follows: TGTGCCAGCAAAACACAGGGTTGGGATAATTCACCCCTCCACTTT.

The CDR3 loop reads CASSEARTIGELFF. As DNA, the CDR3 is TGTGCCAGCAGTGAAGCGCGCACTATCGGGGAGCTGTTTTTT. The chain joins TRBV6-1 to TRBJ2-2; D remains ambiguous. Trimming cost V 0 bases and J 7 bases, with 9 bases left between them. This CDR3 is 14 amino acids long. Germline V gene data show CDR1 as MNHNS and CDR2 as SASEGT.

The V and J genes are TRBV18 and TRBJ1-1, with 7 bases aligning to TRBD1. Losses at the gene ends were 3 bases for V and 3 bases for J; bases not matched to a gene: 13. The CDR3 extends over 17 amino acids. Germline V gene sequence: CDR1 KGHSH, CDR2 LQKENI. CDR3 DNA: TGTGCCAGCTCACCGGTCCGACAGGGATCGCGGGACACTGAAGCTTTCTTT. Its translation is CASSPVRQGSRDTEAFF. The whole variable domain, filled in from reference TRBV18 and TRBJ1-1, reads NAGVMQNPRHLVRRRGQEARLRCSPMKGHSHVYWYRQLPEEGLKFMVYLQKENIIDESGMPKERFSAEFPKEGPSILRIQQVVRGDSAAYFCASSPVRQGSRDTEAFFGQGTRLTVV.

The chain joins TRBV11-3 to TRBJ2-1, with 10 bases lining up with TRBD1. This CDR3 has 17 amino acids. The germline V gene encodes CDR1 SGHNT and CDR2 YENEEA. The V gene end was trimmed by 1 base and the J gene end by 2 bases; junction bases not matched to a gene: 5. The CDR3 bases are TGTGCCAGCAGCTTAGCTTCTGGGACAGGGGCCTACAATGAGCAGTTCTTC. Amino acid sequence: CASSLASGTGAYNEQFF.

This clone was detected a few times. This rearrangement joins TRBV4-3 to TRBJ1-1; D call uncertain. This CDR3 is built from 13 residues. CDR1 is LGHNA, CDR2 YSLEER, per germline. Trimming took off 0 bases at V and 11 bases at J, with 13 bases between the two ends. CDR3 in DNA: TGCGCCAGCAGCCAAGATAATCAAGATCGGGCTTTCTTT. Its protein product is CASSQDNQDRAFF.

The chain has TRBV7-2 and TRBJ2-3, with TRBD2 identical over 9 bases. The V gene end was trimmed by 3 bases and the J gene end by 3 bases; junction bases not matched to a gene: 4. Germline V gene sequence: CDR1 SGHTA, CDR2 FQGNSA. This CDR3 comprises 15 residues. The DNA of the CDR3 is TGTGCCAGCAGCTTGGCTAGCGGGGTGACAGATACGCAGTATTTT. Amino acid sequence: CASSLASGVTDTQYF.

This chain uses TRBV6-5 with TRBJ2-2, with TRBD2 matching 11 bases. V shed 8 bases and J 7 bases; nucleotides not matched to a gene: 9. The germline gives CDR1 MNHEY, CDR2 SVGAGI. The CDR3 is 15 residues long. The CDR3 DNA is TGTGCCAGCCTAGGTAGCGGGGGGGCCTTCGGGGAGCTGTTTTTT. Residues: CASLGSGGAFGELFF.

V is TRBV23-1 and J is TRBJ1-6, with a tentative D call TRBD1 (6 bases). TRBV23-1 falls under the ORF class, with uncertain function. V shed 0 bases and J shed 3 bases, with 9 bases lying between them. The CDR3 totals 16 residues. This CDR3 reads CASSQSRTVYNSPLHF. The DNA for the CDR3 is TGCGCCAGCAGTCAATCACGGACAGTCTATAATTCACCCCTCCACTTT.

The J gene is TRBJ2-3, the V gene TRBV7-3, with D perhaps TRBD1 (6 bases). Germline V gene sequence: CDR1 SGHTA, CDR2 FQGTGA. The CDR3 contains 12 residues. The V gene lost 4 bases and the J gene lost 5 bases, with 7 bases spanning the gap. CDR3 protein: CASSSQGDTQYF. CDR3 DNA sequence: TGTGCCAGCAGCTCACAGGGAGATACGCAGTATTTT.

The rearrangement links TRBV5-1 to TRBJ2-5; 7 bases fit TRBD1. The V and J ends lost 3 bases and 2 bases, in that order; junction bases with no gene match: 10. This CDR3 has 16 residues. The germline V gene has CDR1 SGHRS and CDR2 YFSETQ. CDR3 bases: TGCGCCAGCAGCTCTACAGGGGTGGGCAGGCAAGAGACCCAGTACTTC. Protein product: CASSSTGVGRQETQYF.

The chain employs TRBV28 and TRBJ1-2; D gene uncertain. Trimming pared 2 bases from V and 8 bases from J, leaving 12 bases between. Looked up from germline, CDR1 is MDHEN and CDR2 is SYDVKM. The CDR3 runs to 13 residues. The CDR3 loop is CASSLPDLRGYTF. The CDR3 bases are TGTGCCAGCAGTTTACCCGATTTGCGGGGCTACACCTTC.

The chain is built from TRBV5-5 and TRBJ2-2; TRBD2 aligns across 10 bases. The CDR3 length is 16 residues. The V segment lost 3 bases and the J segment 7 bases; nucleotides outside the gene matches: 9. Germline CDR1 and CDR2: SGHKS and YYEKEE (reference sequence). The CDR3 loop reads CASSSERGGRGGELFF. CDR3 bases: TGTGCCAGCAGCTCCGAGCGGGGGGGGCGTGGCGGGGAGCTGTTTTTT.

The count of this clone is one. The genes are TRBV5-1 and TRBJ2-1; D is unclear. The CDR3 length is 15 residues. Germline CDR1 SGHRS, CDR2 YFSETQ. Trimming cost V 0 bases and J 4 bases, with 11 bases left between them. As DNA, the CDR3 is TGCGCCAGCAGCTTGGCCGGAGCTAGTTACAATGAGCAGTTCTTC. It specifies CASSLAGASYNEQFF.

The chain is built from TRBV11-3 and TRBJ2-7, with 8 bases that match TRBD1. CDR3 size: 15 residues. In germline, CDR1 is SGHNT, CDR2 YENEEA. Unmatched junction bases numbered 7, after V lost 5 bases and J lost 1 base. The CDR3 coding sequence is TGTGCCAGCAGCGTACCGACAGGGGAATCCTACGAGCAGTACTTC. It codes for CASSVPTGESYEQYF.

The V call is TRBV11-3, the J call TRBJ2-7, with D possibly being TRBD1 (6 bases). Per germline, CDR1 SGHNT and CDR2 YENEEA. Trimming removed 3 bases from V and 5 bases from J, with 11 bases in between. This CDR3 contains 13 residues. CDR3 coding DNA: TGTGCCAGCAGCTTGGGGACAAGAAACGAGCAGTACTTC. Protein sequence: CASSLGTRNEQYF.

For this clone: Its ends do not fully match the called genes, so a read error is possible. The V gene is TRBV20-1, the J gene TRBJ2-1; D is undetermined. Germline CDR1 DFQATT, CDR2 SNEGSKA (reference sequence). The CDR3 length is 11 residues. This chain's CDR3 is CSAMPGNEQFF. CDR3 sequence (DNA): TGCAGCGCTATGCCGGGCAATGAGCAGTTCTTC.

V is TRBV14 and J is TRBJ2-3; 10 nucleotides agree with TRBD2. This CDR3 region has 18 residues. The V gene's germline CDR1 is SGHDN and CDR2 FVKESK. The ends lost 2 bases at V and 2 bases at J; junction bases unmatched: 10. Here the CDR3 reads CASSQSSGGTGFTDTQYF. CDR3 in DNA: TGTGCCAGCAGCCAATCTAGCGGGGGAACCGGGTTCACAGATACGCAGTATTTT.